Sequencing of this T cell receptor (beta chain) was carried out in a study of post-analysis software for immune sequencing data. On the study more broadly: Clinical courses comprised relapsing-remitting, secondary progressive and progressive-relapsing multiple sclerosis.

Whole-study results and caveats: About five TRBV segments were more frequent in patients than controls; TRBV5-6, TRBV5-1 and TRBV20-1 belonged to this group.

V dropped 2 bases and J dropped 1; count of bases not matched to a gene: 6. CDR3 length: 16 residues. CDR1 is SGHRS and CDR2 is YFSETQ in the germline V gene. This clonotype has ten or more counts. As yet, its antigen is unknown. Unique molecular identifiers were carried by the TCR beta cDNA libraries. Each CDR3 protein is one row after TCRdb ran MiXCR on the PCR reads. Of about 200,000 distinct CDR3 sequences listed, approximately 30% were seen once; the top ten hold approximately 3%. The rearrangement uses TRBV5-1 and TRBJ1-1; 9 nucleotides align to TRBD1. This TCR was recovered from a girl aged 2 to 17 with multiple sclerosis. Sequenced: blood. In DNA, the CDR3 is TGCGCCAGCAGCTTTCGACAGGGGGATAAGAACACTGAAGCTTTCTTT. Amino acid sequence: CASSFRQGDKNTEAFF.